A single sample gave rise to the 19 T cell receptor beta chains below, sequenced in a study of blood T cell repertoires in COVID-19 (dated by TCRdb to about 2020). The library was generated by the immunoSEQ multiplex PCR assay. In its TCRdb copy, this immuneACCESS table keeps in-frame sequences only and misses some clones. Where compared with another copy, unresolved V genes explain less than half of these, and the others have no known cause. The sample table records nearly 300,000 clones; about 90% of these occur just once. Less than 3% of the sample is in the top ten clones. Sequencing used PBMCs or T cells enriched from blood (not recorded which). The receptors come from a woman between 45 and 65 years old who had been exposed to COVID-19.

The rearrangement uses TRBV7-2 and TRBJ2-7; TRBD1 might be the D (6 bases). Trimming removed 7 bases from V and 5 bases from J, with 18 bases in between. The germline V gene has CDR1 SGHTA and CDR2 FQGNSA. This CDR3 spans 14 amino acids. CDR3 in amino acids: CASKEPGHNNEQYF. CDR3 sequence (DNA): TGTGCCAGCAAAGAACCGGGACACAACAACGAGCAGTACTTC.

This clone was counted a few times. CDR3 in amino acids: CASSQQTGFGAFF. DNA of the CDR3: TGCGCCAGCAGCCAACAAACAGGATTTGGGGCTTTCTTT. The V and J genes are TRBV4-1 and TRBJ1-1, with a tentative D call TRBD1 (5 bases). V lost 2 bases to trimming and J lost 11 bases, with 15 bases between them. Germline V gene sequence: CDR1 MGHRA, CDR2 YSYEKL. The CDR3 length is 13 residues.

This clone was picked up a small number of times. This chain uses TRBV30 with TRBJ2-4, with 8 bases identical to TRBD1. The CDR3 length is 14 residues. Germline V CDR1 and CDR2: GTSNPN, SVGIG (reference sequence). Trimming took 0 bases from V and 9 from J; bases not matched to a gene: 7. The CDR3 loop reads CAWSVTTGTGIQYF. In nucleotides, the CDR3 is TGTGCCTGGAGTGTGACGACAGGGACAGGCATTCAGTACTTC.

The table lists this clone with a few counts. The chain combines TRBV4-1 with TRBJ2-1; TRBD1 is a possible D gene (5 bases). The ends were cut back, 4 bases at V and 8 bases at J, with 12 bases in the middle. Germline CDR1 and CDR2: MGHRA and YSYEKL. The CDR3 contains 13 residues. The CDR3 nucleotides read TGCGCCAGCAGCCGCCAGGGTTTCGATGAGCAGTTCTTC. Translation: CASSRQGFDEQFF.

The V and J genes are TRBV7-9 and TRBJ1-1; 9 bases fit TRBD1. This CDR3 spans 12 amino acids. Losses at the gene ends were 4 bases for V and 8 bases for J; bases not matched to a gene: 2. CDR1 and CDR2 from the germline V gene are SEHNR and FQNEAQ (reference sequence). The CDR3 region is CASSWTGVEAFF. The CDR3 coding sequence is TGTGCCAGCAGCTGGACAGGGGTCGAAGCTTTCTTT.

The genes are TRBV30 and TRBJ1-2; D is perhaps TRBD1 (5 bases). Trimming left V 4 bases short and J 2 bases short, with 11 bases between. Germline-derived CDR1 and CDR2 are GTSNPN and SVGIG (reference sequence). CDR3 size: 13 residues. The CDR3: CAWTGKANYGYTF. DNA of the CDR3: TGTGCCTGGACAGGGAAAGCGAACTATGGCTACACCTTC.

The chain combines TRBV5-6 with TRBJ2-5; TRBD1 matches at 9 bases. Germline V gene lookup returns CDR1 SGHDT and CDR2 YYEEEE. This CDR3 comprises 17 residues. With V trimmed by 3 bases and J by 4 bases, 13 bases remained unmatched. CDR3 nucleotides: TGTGCCAGCAGCTCACCAGTGAGGGACAGGGTGACAGAGACCCAGTACTTC. Amino acid sequence: CASSSPVRDRVTETQYF.

The chain links TRBV19 to TRBJ1-2; D is possibly TRBD1 (6 bases). The CDR3 contains 15 residues. The germline gives CDR1 LNHDA, CDR2 SQIVND (reference sequence). V was pared by 5 bases and J by 0 bases, with 13 bases between. For the CDR3, the DNA is TGTGCCAGTAGTCCGCCGGACAGAACTAACTATGGCTACACCTTC. This encodes CASSPPDRTNYGYTF.

V and J are TRBV30 and TRBJ1-5; D is unresolved. Germline V gene sequence: CDR1 GTSNPN, CDR2 SVGIG (reference sequence). Trimming removed 6 bases at V and 1 base at J, with 10 bases between. This CDR3 contains 13 residues. The CDR3 bases are TGTGCCTGCTCGCCGGGGAGCAATCAGCCCCAGCATTTT. It yields the protein CACSPGSNQPQHF. Based on the CDR3 plus reference TRBV30 and TRBJ1-5, the full variable domain is SQTIHQWPATLVQPVGSPLSLECTVEGTSNPNLYWYRQAAGRGLQLLFYSVGIGQISSEVPQNLSASRPQDRQFILSSKKLLLSDSGFYLCACSPGSNQPQHFGDGTRLSIL.

CDR3: CASSTGQGFSGANVLTF. The CDR3 nucleotides read TGTGCCAGCAGTACAGGACAGGGATTCTCTGGGGCCAACGTCCTGACTTTC. V usage is TRBV28 and J usage is TRBJ2-6, with TRBD1 matching 8 bases. The CDR3 totals 17 residues. V was pared by 5 bases and J by 0 bases, with 6 bases of the junction left unmatched. The germline CDR1 and CDR2 sequences are MDHEN and SYDVKM.

V gene TRBV3-1 (or the pseudogene TRBV3-2) combines with J gene TRBJ1-3, with D maybe TRBD1 (6 bases). From germline, CDR1 is LGHDT and CDR2 YNNKEL (reference sequence). The CDR3 runs 14 residues. The V gene lost 5 bases and the J gene lost 4 bases, with 12 bases spanning the gap. The CDR3 loop is CASSETGSGNTIYF. The CDR3 DNA is TGTGCCAGCAGCGAGACAGGTAGCGGAAACACCATATATTTT.

The V and J genes are TRBV9 and TRBJ2-1; a weak D match, TRBD2 (6 bases). CDR1 SGDLS and CDR2 YYNGEE come from the germline V gene. The CDR3 length is 17 residues. With 3 bases removed from V and 6 bases from J, the gap between germline ends came to 22 bases. This CDR3 reads CASSGLGDGGNINEQFF. The CDR3, as DNA: TGTGCCAGCAGCGGGCTGGGGGATGGAGGGAATATCAATGAGCAGTTCTTC.

V gene TRBV5-4 combines with J gene TRBJ1-2; D possibly corresponds to TRBD1 (6 bases). This CDR3 has 15 residues. Germline CDR1 reads SGHNT; CDR2 reads YYREEE (reference sequence). V was cut by 3 bases and J by 5 bases, with 17 bases left in between. The CDR3 region has the DNA TGTGCCAGCAGCTCCCTGGGACATAAGGAATATGGCTACACCTTC. Translated, it gives CASSSLGHKEYGYTF.

The DNA for the CDR3 is TGTGCCAGCAGCAGGAGGGCCGACAATTCACCCCTCCACTTT. Translation: CASSRRADNSPLHF. The chain carries TRBV5-4 and TRBJ1-6; D is ambiguous. This CDR3 has 14 amino acids. Germline V gene sequence: CDR1 SGHNT, CDR2 YYREEE (reference sequence). Trimming removed 4 bases from V and 7 bases from J, with 12 bases in between.

The chain combines TRBV5-6 with TRBJ2-1; 7 bases fit TRBD2. Per the germline V gene, CDR1 is SGHDT and CDR2 is YYEEEE. Germline trimming cut 2 bases from V and 9 bases from J; bases unmatched to any gene: 5. This CDR3 is 13 amino acids long. CDR3 loop: CASSFPREGEQFF. CDR3 DNA: TGTGCCAGCAGCTTCCCCAGGGAGGGTGAGCAGTTCTTC.

The J gene is TRBJ2-7, the V gene TRBV7-9; 7 nucleotides match TRBD1. The germline gives CDR1 SEHNR, CDR2 FQNEAQ (reference sequence). CDR3 size: 14 residues. Trimming cost V 5 bases and J 6 bases; bases outside gene matches: 10. CDR3 in amino acids: CASSPRQGFGEQYF. CDR3 nucleotides: TGTGCCAGCAGCCCTCGACAGGGATTCGGCGAGCAGTACTTC.

The chain is built from TRBV28 and TRBJ1-2; 8 nucleotides align to TRBD1. After removal of 6 bases from V and 4 bases from J, the junction contained 7 bases not matched to a gene. The CDR3 covers 14 residues. CDR1 and CDR2 (germline): MDHEN, SYDVKM. The CDR3 nucleotides read TGTGCCAGCAGCGTAGCAGGGGGCGCCTATGGCTACACCTTC. Translating gives CASSVAGGAYGYTF.

The chain combines TRBV3-1 (or the pseudogene TRBV3-2) with TRBJ1-5; D may be TRBD1 (5 bases). This CDR3 spans 13 amino acids. V was pared by 0 bases and J by 8 bases, with 8 bases between. Germline values: CDR1 LGHDT, CDR2 YNNKEL (reference sequence). The CDR3 sequence is CASSQEAGEPQHF. The CDR3, as DNA: TGTGCCAGCAGCCAAGAGGCGGGGGAGCCCCAGCATTTT.

The V and J genes are TRBV19 and TRBJ2-5; 7 positions match TRBD1. Trimming cost V 5 bases and J 7 bases; bases outside gene matches: 13. This CDR3 has 15 amino acids. Germline V gene data show CDR1 as LNHDA and CDR2 as SQIVND (reference sequence). The CDR3 DNA reads as TGTGCCAGTAGTCCCGGGACAGCCCAAAGGGTGACCCAGTACTTC. Protein: CASSPGTAQRVTQYF.